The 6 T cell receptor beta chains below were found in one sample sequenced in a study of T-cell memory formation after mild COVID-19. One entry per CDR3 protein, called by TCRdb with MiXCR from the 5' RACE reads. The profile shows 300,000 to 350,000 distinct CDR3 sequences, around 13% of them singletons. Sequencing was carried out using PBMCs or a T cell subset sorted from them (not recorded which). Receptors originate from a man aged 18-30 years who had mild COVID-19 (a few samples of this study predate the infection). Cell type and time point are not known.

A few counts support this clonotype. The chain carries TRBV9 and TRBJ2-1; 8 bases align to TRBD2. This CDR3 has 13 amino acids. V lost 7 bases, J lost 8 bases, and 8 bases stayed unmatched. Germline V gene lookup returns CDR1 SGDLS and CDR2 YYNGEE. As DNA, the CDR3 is TGTGCCAGCGGTTCTGGACTAGCAGATGAGCAGTTCTTC. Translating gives CASGSGLADEQFF. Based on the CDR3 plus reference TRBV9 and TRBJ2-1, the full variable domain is DSGVTQTPKHLITATGQRVTLRCSPRSGDLSVYWYQQSLDQGLQFLIQYYNGEERAKGNILERFSAQQFPDLHSELNLSSLELGDSALYFCASGSGLADEQFFGPGTRLTVL.

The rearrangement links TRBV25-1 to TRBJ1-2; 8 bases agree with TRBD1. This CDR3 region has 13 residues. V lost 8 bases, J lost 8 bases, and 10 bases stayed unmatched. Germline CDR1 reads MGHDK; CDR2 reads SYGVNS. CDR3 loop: CASLSGQGHGYTF. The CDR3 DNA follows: TGTGCCAGCCTATCCGGACAGGGACACGGCTACACCTTC.

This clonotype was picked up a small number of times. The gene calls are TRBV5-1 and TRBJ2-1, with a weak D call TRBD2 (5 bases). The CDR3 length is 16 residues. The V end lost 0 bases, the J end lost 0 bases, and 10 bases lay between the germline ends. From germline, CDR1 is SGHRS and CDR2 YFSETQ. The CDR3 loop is CASSLAGLLSYNEQFF. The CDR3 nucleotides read TGCGCCAGCAGCTTGGCCGGACTTCTCTCCTACAATGAGCAGTTCTTC.

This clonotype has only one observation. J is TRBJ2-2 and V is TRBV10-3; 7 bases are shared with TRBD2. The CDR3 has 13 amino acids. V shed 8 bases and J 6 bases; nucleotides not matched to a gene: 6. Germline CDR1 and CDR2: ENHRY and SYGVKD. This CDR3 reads CAIRGVGAGELFF. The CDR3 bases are TGTGCCATCCGGGGGGTAGGGGCCGGGGAGCTGTTTTTT.

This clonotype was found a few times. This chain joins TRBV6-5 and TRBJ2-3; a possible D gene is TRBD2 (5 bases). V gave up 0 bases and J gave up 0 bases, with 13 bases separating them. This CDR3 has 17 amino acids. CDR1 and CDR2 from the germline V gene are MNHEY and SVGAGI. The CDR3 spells CASSYSISGISTDTQYF. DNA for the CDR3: TGTGCCAGCAGTTACTCGATCTCGGGAATTAGCACAGATACGCAGTATTTT.

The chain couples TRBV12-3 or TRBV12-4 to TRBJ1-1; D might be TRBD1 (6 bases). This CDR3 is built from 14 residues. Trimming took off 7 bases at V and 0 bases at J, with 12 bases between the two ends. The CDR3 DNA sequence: TGTGCCAGCACCCCGGACAGCCTGAACACTGAAGCTTTCTTT. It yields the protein CASTPDSLNTEAFF.